This TCR beta chain is from a study of blood T cell repertoires in COVID-19. Across the whole study: Acute and convalescent COVID-19 specimens originated in the United States, Italy and Spain. In each case, the material was cDNA or gDNA derived from T cells, B-cell-depleted T cells, or PBMCs.

Authors' analysis steps: Nucleated cell number was recorded as an estimate derived from reference gene primer amplification. Produced via immunoSEQ multiplex PCR; TCRdb's table is partial and in-frame only. That table supplies the V and J calls and clone size; D and trimming were determined from the DNA. The profile covers about 29,000 clones, with around 90% appearing a single time and over 4.5% taken by the ten largest. The CDR3 is made up of 17 amino acids. Germline CDR1 is SGDLS and CDR2 is YYNGEE. Trimming removed 1 base from V and 4 bases from J; junction bases left unmatched: 12. Sequencing input: peripheral blood. The chain recombines TRBV9 with TRBJ2-5; 8 nucleotides match TRBD1. The clonotype was recovered from a man between 65 and 85 years old with active COVID-19. This CDR3 is CASSVPTNGQGRETQYF. The CDR3, as DNA: TGTGCCAGCAGCGTACCCACCAACGGACAGGGAAGAGAGACCCAGTACTTC.